These 15 T cell receptor beta chains share one sample of origin, sequenced in a study of T cell changes during pregnancy in multiple sclerosis. Profiling relied on immunoSEQ multiplex PCR, and the TCRdb table lists in-frame clones only, not all of them. The table includes about 46,000 clones, roughly nine tenths detected once. The sequenced sample was CD4+ T cells from peripheral blood mononuclear cells, obtained after pregnancy. The source of these receptors is a female donor with multiple sclerosis, enrolled in a pregnancy study.

The gene calls are TRBV7-9 and TRBJ1-4; 8 nucleotides align to TRBD1. The V gene's germline CDR1 is SEHNR and CDR2 FQNEAQ (reference sequence). The V gene end was trimmed by 5 bases and the J gene end by 7 bases; junction bases not matched to a gene: 6. The CDR3 has 14 amino acids. The CDR3 region is CASSPLGQGEKLFF. CDR3 nucleotides: TGTGCCAGCAGCCCCCTTGGACAGGGTGAAAAACTGTTTTTT.

V usage is TRBV28 and J usage is TRBJ2-7, with 11 bases that match TRBD2. J lost 5 bases, V lost 3 bases, and 9 bases had no gene match. In germline, CDR1 is MDHEN, CDR2 SYDVKM. This CDR3 has 16 amino acids. CDR3: CASSLIKLAGGHEQYF. The CDR3 nucleotides are TGTGCCAGCAGTTTGATAAAATTAGCGGGAGGGCACGAGCAGTACTTC.

The V and J genes are TRBV6-5 and TRBJ2-2; 10 bases map to TRBD1. V was pared by 11 bases and J by 4 bases, with 7 bases of the junction left unmatched. This CDR3 region has 14 residues. Germline V CDR1 and CDR2: MNHEY, SVGAGI. The CDR3 spells CACRTGGATGELFF. The CDR3 DNA sequence: TGTGCCTGCCGGACAGGGGGTGCCACCGGGGAGCTGTTTTTT.

The V call is TRBV18, the J call TRBJ2-5; a possible D gene is TRBD1 (6 bases). The CDR3 length is 14 residues. Deletions cut 4 bases from V and 5 bases from J, with 14 bases between. The germline V gene has CDR1 KGHSH and CDR2 LQKENI. CDR3 nucleotide sequence: TGTGCCAGCTCACTTTCAGGGGATGGTGAGACCCAGTACTTC. It translates to CASSLSGDGETQYF.

A single count supports this clone. This rearrangement joins TRBV6-1 to TRBJ1-5, with unresolved D. The length of the CDR3 is 15 residues. V was cut by 3 bases and J by 7 bases, with 16 bases left in between. From germline, CDR1 is MNHNS and CDR2 SASEGT. DNA of the CDR3: TGTGCCAGCAGTGATATTTTAGCCTCAAGGCAGCCCCAGCATTTT. It encodes CASSDILASRQPQHF.

The count of this clone is one. This chain connects TRBV6-5 to TRBJ1-2, with 8 bases matching TRBD1. CDR3 length equals 13 residues. With 2 bases clipped from V and 8 bases from J, the junction kept 4 bases outside the gene matches. Germline CDR1 MNHEY, CDR2 SVGAGI. CDR3 region: CASSYGQGGGYTF. The CDR3 DNA follows: TGTGCCAGCAGTTACGGACAGGGTGGCGGCTACACCTTC.

The rearrangement uses TRBV15 and TRBJ2-1; D call uncertain. Trimming removed 0 bases from V and 7 bases from J, with 7 bases in between. Per the germline V gene, CDR1 is LNHNV and CDR2 is YYDKDF (reference sequence). The CDR3 has 13 residues. The CDR3 DNA reads TGTGCCACCAGCAGAGAGACTGGGAATGAGCAGTTCTTC. This encodes CATSRETGNEQFF.

This CDR3 reads CASSVTTLYGYTF. The CDR3, as DNA: TGTGCCAGCAGCGTAACCACGCTATATGGCTACACCTTC. The chain recombines TRBV9 with TRBJ1-2; D remains ambiguous. V was pared by 1 base and J by 5 bases, with 9 bases between. Looked up from germline, CDR1 is SGDLS and CDR2 is YYNGEE. This CDR3 has 13 residues. Filled out from reference TRBV9 and TRBJ1-2, the complete variable domain reads DSGVTQTPKHLITATGQRVTLRCSPRSGDLSVYWYQQSLDQGLQFLIQYYNGEERAKGNILERFSAQQFPDLHSELNLSSLELGDSALYFCASSVTTLYGYTFGSGTRLTVV.

This chain uses TRBV7-2 with TRBJ2-6; TRBD1 might be the D (6 bases). Germline V gives CDR1 SGHTA, CDR2 FQGNSA. V was clipped by 1 base and J by 2 bases, with 9 bases between them. The CDR3 totals 16 residues. CDR3 sequence (DNA): TGTGCCAGCAGCTTAGTAAACAGGGCTGGGGCCAACGTCCTGACTTTC. Residues: CASSLVNRAGANVLTF.

The chain combines TRBV5-1 with TRBJ2-7; possibly TRBD1 for D (5 bases). This CDR3 spans 16 amino acids. Trimming took 9 bases from V and 0 from J, leaving 22 bases between them. Germline V gives CDR1 SGHRS, CDR2 YFSETQ. CDR3 region: CATDSCMSRVSYEQYF. In DNA form, the CDR3 reads TGCGCCACCGACTCTTGCATGAGCAGGGTCTCCTACGAGCAGTACTTC.

This rearrangement joins TRBV7-2 to TRBJ1-2; D is perhaps TRBD1 (5 bases). The germline V and J ends were trimmed by 1 base and 8 bases, with 17 bases remaining between them. This CDR3 spans 15 amino acids. Germline CDR1 is SGHTA and CDR2 is FQGNSA. The CDR3 sequence is CASSLDRWSGGGYTF. As DNA, the CDR3 is TGTGCCAGCAGCTTAGATAGGTGGTCGGGGGGAGGCTACACCTTC.

The chain employs TRBV19 and TRBJ2-1, with D perhaps matching TRBD2 (5 bases). Per the germline V gene, CDR1 is LNHDA and CDR2 is SQIVND (reference sequence). The CDR3 runs to 15 residues. Between the trimmed V and J ends, which lost 3 bases and 7 bases, there was a span of 16 bases. The CDR3 DNA is TGTGCCAGTAGTATGATCGGCGACCCGGGGAATGAGCAGTTCTTC. It codes for CASSMIGDPGNEQFF.

The chain uses TRBV27 and TRBJ1-3; D is ambiguous. Germline V gene data show CDR1 as MNHEY and CDR2 as SMNVEV (reference sequence). This CDR3 is 14 amino acids long. V lost 2 bases and J 4 bases, leaving 9 bases between the germline ends. This CDR3 reads CASSLEARGNTIYF. CDR3 nucleotides: TGTGCCAGCAGTTTAGAGGCGAGAGGAAACACCATATATTTT.

The chain links TRBV7-3 to TRBJ2-6; the D gene is possibly TRBD1 (5 bases). Germline loops: CDR1 SGHTA, CDR2 FQGTGA. The CDR3 is 15 residues long. The V gene lost 4 bases and the J gene lost 4 bases, with 11 bases spanning the gap. This chain's CDR3 is CASSSQVVGANVLTF. The CDR3 nucleotides read TGTGCCAGCAGCTCACAGGTCGTCGGGGCCAACGTCCTGACTTTC.

This chain connects TRBV7-2 to TRBJ2-7, with 8 bases matching TRBD2. The germline CDR1 and CDR2 sequences are SGHTA and FQGNSA. The CDR3 loop spans 14 amino acids. V was pared by 6 bases and J by 4 bases, with 8 bases of the junction left unmatched. CDR3 in DNA: TGTGCCAGCAGTCCTACTAGCGGAGGATACGAGCAGTACTTC. Translating gives CASSPTSGGYEQYF.